One and the same sample provided the 14 T cell receptor beta chains below, sequenced in a study of T cell repertoires in cytomegalovirus infection. Antigen specificity for these receptors is unknown. TCRdb redid the calling of the reads with MiXCR, one entry per CDR3 protein. The sample includes some 500,000 distinct CDR3 sequences, roughly 42% seen only once; the top ten take about half. The sample here was cultured PBMCs, taken from culture after CMV antigen stimulation. These receptors originate from a human donor in good health (CMV status not recorded). Some clones in this sample may be carry-over from other donors' samples.

Only a few counts were recorded for this clonotype. V gene TRBV12-3 or TRBV12-4 combines with J gene TRBJ2-1, with 11 nucleotides matching TRBD2. The trim removed 4 bases at V and 5 bases at J, leaving 4 bases unmatched. The CDR3 runs to 15 residues. CDR3 protein: CASSSGLAEHNEQFF. For the CDR3, the DNA is TGTGCCAGCAGTTCGGGACTAGCGGAACACAATGAGCAGTTCTTC.

This clonotype occurred many times. The V and J genes are TRBV7-2 and TRBJ2-1, with 8 nucleotides matching TRBD1. This CDR3 region has 15 residues. V trimming: 2 bases; J trimming: 2 bases; junction bases outside the gene matches: 2. Germline CDR1 and CDR2: SGHTA and FQGNSA. The CDR3 protein is CASSLQGAAYNEQFF. As DNA, the CDR3 is TGTGCCAGCAGCTTACAGGGGGCGGCCTACAATGAGCAGTTCTTC.

This clonotype was seen a handful of times. This chain connects TRBV7-6 to TRBJ2-1; D not certain. The germline V gene encodes CDR1 SGHVS and CDR2 FNYEAQ. V was pared by 0 bases and J by 5 bases, with 8 bases between. This CDR3 is 14 amino acids long. The CDR3 nucleotides are TGTGCCAGCAGCTTAGCGGCAGGACACAATGAGCAGTTCTTC. It translates to CASSLAAGHNEQFF.

The chain couples TRBV11-2 to TRBJ2-1; TRBD2 matches at 10 bases. V gave up 8 bases and J gave up 0 bases; unmatched junction bases: 7. CDR1 and CDR2 (germline): SGHAT, FQNNGV. The CDR3 totals 16 residues. The CDR3 loop reads CASLGASGSSYNEQFF. DNA of the CDR3: TGTGCCAGCTTAGGGGCTAGCGGGAGCTCCTACAATGAGCAGTTCTTC. The full variable domain, rest sourced from reference TRBV11-2 and TRBJ2-1, is EAGVAQSPRYKIIEKRQSVAFWCNPISGHATLYWYQQILGQGPKLLIQFQNNGVVDDSQLPKDRFSAERLKGVDSTLKIQPAKLEDSAVYLCASLGASGSSYNEQFFGPGTRLTVL.

The genes are TRBV7-2 and TRBJ2-3; D is unclear. Germline V CDR1 and CDR2: SGHTA, FQGNSA. The CDR3 has 13 residues. Trimming stripped 4 bases from V and 4 bases from J, with 9 bases between. CDR3 in DNA: TGTGCCAGCAGCTCCCTCTTCGCAGATACGCAGTATTTT. Its protein is CASSSLFADTQYF.

The chain carries TRBV11-2 and TRBJ2-2; D not certain. Germline CDR1 SGHAT, CDR2 FQNNGV. The CDR3 extends over 14 amino acids. V lost 6 bases to trimming and J lost 3 bases, with 11 bases between them. CDR3 nucleotide sequence: TGTGCCAGCAGACCCGGGTCCCACACCGGGGAGCTGTTTTTT. This gives the protein CASRPGSHTGELFF.

This clonotype has a single count. The gene calls are TRBV4-2 and TRBJ1-1, with 10 bases that match TRBD1. Germline loops: CDR1 LGHNA, CDR2 YNFKEQ. J was trimmed by 3 bases and V by 0 bases; bases with no gene match: 1. The CDR3 is 15 amino acids. The CDR3 here is CASSQDGTGDTEAFF. The CDR3, as DNA: TGTGCCAGCAGCCAAGATGGGACAGGGGACACTGAAGCTTTCTTT.

The chain has TRBV18 and TRBJ1-6; TRBD1 matches 7 bases. V dropped 4 bases and J dropped 7; count of bases not matched to a gene: 4. Germline V gives CDR1 KGHSH, CDR2 LQKENI. The CDR3 is 14 residues long. CDR3 bases: TGTGCCAGCTCACTGGGACAGCTAAATTCACCCCTCCACTTT. As protein: CASSLGQLNSPLHF. The full variable domain, its missing parts supplied by reference TRBV18 and TRBJ1-6, is NAGVMQNPRHLVRRRGQEARLRCSPMKGHSHVYWYRQLPEEGLKFMVYLQKENIIDESGMPKERFSAEFPKEGPSILRIQQVVRGDSAAYFCASSLGQLNSPLHFGNGTRLTVT.

DNA of the CDR3: TGTGCCAGCTCACGAGAAGGGGTTTGGACAGATACGCAGTATTTT. This gives the protein CASSREGVWTDTQYF. This chain connects TRBV18 to TRBJ2-3; maybe TRBD1 (5 bases). The V end was cut by 4 bases, the J end by 3 bases, with 14 bases between. Germline V gene lookup returns CDR1 KGHSH and CDR2 LQKENI. This CDR3 is 15 amino acids long.

V usage is TRBV11-2 and J usage is TRBJ2-1; D is uncertain. CDR1 and CDR2 (germline): SGHAT, FQNNGV. The CDR3 is made up of 14 amino acids. The V end was cut by 2 bases, the J end by 6 bases, with 11 bases between. CDR3 DNA sequence: TGTGCCAGCAGCTTATTTCTTTCTCGCAATGAGCAGTTCTTC. As protein: CASSLFLSRNEQFF. The full variable domain, rest sourced from reference TRBV11-2 and TRBJ2-1, is EAGVAQSPRYKIIEKRQSVAFWCNPISGHATLYWYQQILGQGPKLLIQFQNNGVVDDSQLPKDRFSAERLKGVDSTLKIQPAKLEDSAVYLCASSLFLSRNEQFFGPGTRLTVL.

The chain has TRBV6-2 or TRBV6-3 and TRBJ1-5; D not resolved. This CDR3 spans 13 amino acids. Trimming pared 3 bases from V and 6 bases from J, leaving 9 bases between. Germline-derived CDR1 and CDR2 are MNHEY and SVGEGT. CDR3 in amino acids: CASSYVGFQPQHF. As DNA, the CDR3 is TGTGCCAGCAGTTATGTTGGCTTTCAGCCCCAGCATTTT.

This clonotype was found a few times. CDR3 sequence: CSAGQGAGGDEQFF. The CDR3 DNA reads as TGCAGCGCTGGGCAGGGGGCTGGCGGGGATGAGCAGTTCTTC. This chain uses TRBV29-1 with TRBJ2-1; 8 positions agree with TRBD1. This CDR3 has 14 amino acids. Germline lookup yields CDR1 SQVTM and CDR2 ANQGSEA. V shed 7 bases, J shed 8 bases, and the junction held 13 bases outside the gene matches.

The chain links TRBV6-2 or TRBV6-3 to TRBJ2-5; D is undetermined. Germline-derived CDR1 and CDR2 are MNHEY and SVGEGT. There are 15 residues in the CDR3. Trimming removed 0 bases from V and 6 bases from J, with 14 bases in between. CDR3 coding DNA: TGTGCCAGCAGTTACTCGACCGACGGTGAGAAGACCCAGTACTTC. Its translation: CASSYSTDGEKTQYF.

This clonotype has more than one count but fewer than ten. The V gene is TRBV7-8, the J gene TRBJ2-7, with 7 bases aligning to TRBD2. CDR1 is SGHVS, CDR2 FQNEAQ, per germline. Unmatched junction bases numbered 7, after V lost 11 bases and J lost 3 bases. CDR3 size: 12 residues. The DNA for the CDR3 is TGTGCCCCACAGAGCGGGAACTACGAGCAGTACTTC. Protein sequence: CAPQSGNYEQYF.